Following are 25 T cell receptor beta chains from one sample sequenced in a study of T cell responses to AZD1222 COVID-19 vaccine. Generated by immunoSEQ multiplex PCR, the TCRdb table keeps only in-frame clones and is missing some. The sample has about 130,000 clones; 92% are singletons. The sequenced sample was peripheral blood, obtained on day 0 of AZD1222 vaccination. These receptors all come from an adult in good health.

This chain's CDR3 is CATSDRLAYNERDTGELFF. CDR3 bases: TGTGCCACCAGTGATAGACTAGCGTACAACGAGAGAGACACCGGGGAGCTGTTTTTT. This chain uses TRBV24-1 with TRBJ2-2; 8 bases are a match to TRBD2. Germline V gene lookup returns CDR1 KGHDR and CDR2 SFDVKD. This CDR3 spans 19 amino acids. V shed 3 bases, J shed 3 bases, and the junction held 14 bases outside the gene matches.

V gene TRBV5-5 combines with J gene TRBJ2-6, with D possibly being TRBD2 (6 bases). The germline V gene encodes CDR1 SGHKS and CDR2 YYEKEE (reference sequence). The CDR3 runs 14 residues. Trimming took off 7 bases at V and 4 bases at J, with 12 bases between the two ends. The CDR3 loop reads CASLGLTGANVLTF. The CDR3 DNA reads as TGTGCCAGCCTCGGACTAACCGGGGCCAACGTCCTGACTTTC. Full variable domain (outside the CDR3, taken from reference TRBV5-5 and TRBJ2-6): DAGVTQSPTHLIKTRGQQVTLRCSPISGHKSVSWYQQVLGQGPQFIFQYYEKEERGRGNFPDRFSARQFPNYSSELNVNALLLGDSALYLCASLGLTGANVLTFGAGSRLTVL.

This rearrangement joins TRBV28 to TRBJ1-2; perhaps TRBD1 as D (6 bases). Trimming pared 6 bases from V and 4 bases from J, leaving 12 bases between. The CDR3 is 13 residues long. Germline V lookup: CDR1 MDHEN, CDR2 SYDVKM. The CDR3 reads CASRAGTTYGYTF. The CDR3 DNA reads as TGTGCCAGCAGAGCCGGGACAACCTATGGCTACACCTTC.

The chain joins TRBV30 to TRBJ1-5, with D uncertain. The CDR3 sequence is 13 residues long. Germline lookup yields CDR1 GTSNPN and CDR2 SVGIG (reference sequence). V lost 0 bases and J 3 bases, leaving 6 bases between the germline ends. CDR3 nucleotide sequence: TGTGCCTGGAGTGTACAGAACAATCAGCCCCAGCATTTT. Translation: CAWSVQNNQPQHF. The full variable domain, rest sourced from reference TRBV30 and TRBJ1-5, is SQTIHQWPATLVQPVGSPLSLECTVEGTSNPNLYWYRQAAGRGLQLLFYSVGIGQISSEVPQNLSASRPQDRQFILSSKKLLLSDSGFYLCAWSVQNNQPQHFGDGTRLSIL.

DNA of the CDR3: TGTGCCAGCAGCCCCGGCGGTAGCAATGAAAAACTGTTTTTT. Translation: CASSPGGSNEKLFF. The chain carries TRBV7-8 and TRBJ1-4; D not resolved. Germline V CDR1 and CDR2: SGHVS, FQNEAQ. Trimming stripped 5 bases from V and 5 bases from J, with 12 bases between. The CDR3 has 14 amino acids.

The chain recombines TRBV7-2 with TRBJ1-1, with D uncertain. There are 16 residues in the CDR3. V was cut by 1 base and J by 8 bases, with 20 bases left in between. The germline gives CDR1 SGHTA, CDR2 FQGNSA. The CDR3 is CASSLVWAGPQVEAFF. CDR3 coding DNA: TGTGCCAGCAGCTTAGTCTGGGCAGGACCGCAAGTCGAAGCTTTCTTT.

The rearrangement links TRBV9 to TRBJ1-3, with 9 nucleotides matching TRBD1. The germline V gene has CDR1 SGDLS and CDR2 YYNGEE. CDR3 length: 13 residues. The junction had 0 bases not matched to a gene; V was cut back by 0 bases and J by 8 bases. CDR3 nucleotide sequence: TGTGCCAGCAGCGTAGGACAGGGGGACACCATATATTTT. It yields the protein CASSVGQGDTIYF.

Here the CDR3 DNA reads TGTGCCAGCGTCTTCGGGGCAGGGGGCAATGAGCAGTTCTTC. Residues: CASVFGAGGNEQFF. The V and J genes are TRBV2 and TRBJ2-1; 7 bases are a match to TRBD1. Germline V gene sequence: CDR1 SNHLY, CDR2 FYNNEI. The CDR3 has 14 amino acids. V lost 8 bases to trimming and J lost 6 bases; unmatched junction nucleotides: 10.

The rearrangement joins TRBV6-5 to TRBJ2-1; 10 nucleotides align to TRBD2. V was clipped by 6 bases and J by 7 bases; unmatched bases: 6. CDR1 is MNHEY, CDR2 SVGAGI, per germline. This CDR3 has 14 residues. This CDR3 is CASRTAGGKNEQFF. CDR3 DNA sequence: TGTGCCAGCAGGACAGCGGGAGGGAAGAATGAGCAGTTCTTC.

The chain uses TRBV5-4 and TRBJ2-5; 10 bases align to TRBD1. The CDR3 covers 14 residues. Trimming cost V 2 bases and J 5 bases; bases outside gene matches: 3. Looked up from germline, CDR1 is SGHNT and CDR2 is YYREEE (reference sequence). The CDR3 bases are TGTGCCAGCAGCTTTGCGGACAGGGGGGAGACCCAGTACTTC. Translating it yields CASSFADRGETQYF.

The rearrangement uses TRBV7-2 and TRBJ1-5; TRBD1 agrees at 7 bases. Trimming took 4 bases from V and 4 from J; bases not matched to a gene: 7. CDR1 is SGHTA and CDR2 is FQGNSA in the germline V gene. CDR3 length: 15 amino acids. CDR3 residues: CASSSYRGKNQPQHF. In nucleotides, the CDR3 is TGTGCCAGCAGCTCGTACAGGGGTAAAAATCAGCCCCAGCATTTT.

The genes are TRBV19 and TRBJ1-1, with 9 bases matching TRBD1. Trimming removed 6 bases from V and 5 bases from J; junction bases left unmatched: 7. Germline CDR1 LNHDA, CDR2 SQIVND (reference sequence). The CDR3 runs to 14 residues. The CDR3 region is CASRPGTGWTEAFF. The CDR3 DNA sequence: TGTGCCAGTAGGCCCGGGACAGGGTGGACTGAAGCTTTCTTT.

This chain uses TRBV5-4 with TRBJ2-7; a weak D match, TRBD2 (6 bases). Trimming shortened V by 4 bases and J by 2 bases, and 13 bases separated the two germline ends. The length of the CDR3 is 14 residues. Germline CDR1 and CDR2: SGHNT and YYREEE (reference sequence). The CDR3 here is CASSEKLAPYEQYF. The CDR3 coding sequence is TGTGCCAGCAGCGAGAAACTAGCCCCCTACGAGCAGTACTTC.

This rearrangement joins TRBV19 to TRBJ1-1, with D possibly being TRBD1 (5 bases). CDR3 size: 13 residues. Germline CDR1 LNHDA, CDR2 SQIVND (reference sequence). V was cut by 4 bases and J by 0 bases, with 6 bases left in between. The CDR3 loop is CASSTTVNTEAFF. The CDR3 nucleotides are TGTGCCAGTAGTACGACAGTGAACACTGAAGCTTTCTTT.

The rearrangement uses TRBV24-1 and TRBJ2-7; TRBD1 aligns across 7 bases. The CDR3 runs to 14 residues. The germline CDR1 and CDR2 sequences are KGHDR and SFDVKD. The ends lost 4 bases at V and 2 bases at J; junction bases unmatched: 4. The DNA of the CDR3 is TGTGCCACCAGTGACCCGGGGACAGCCTACGAGCAGTACTTC. It yields the protein CATSDPGTAYEQYF.

The V call is TRBV5-1, the J call TRBJ2-3, with 9 bases fitting TRBD1. The J segment lost 2 bases and the V segment lost 4 bases, leaving 5 bases of the junction unmatched. CDR1 and CDR2 (germline): SGHRS, YFSETQ. The CDR3 contains 15 residues. DNA of the CDR3: TGCGCCAGCAGCAACGGACAGGGGAACACAGATACGCAGTATTTT. This translates into CASSNGQGNTDTQYF.

The V call is TRBV5-1, the J call TRBJ2-7; D gene uncertain. The V and J ends lost 4 bases and 2 bases respectively, with 7 bases between them. From germline, CDR1 is SGHRS and CDR2 YFSETQ. This CDR3 is 12 amino acids long. CDR3 sequence reads: CASSPRTYEQYF. Here the CDR3 DNA reads TGCGCCAGCAGCCCGAGGACCTACGAGCAGTACTTC.

The V call is TRBV19, the J call TRBJ2-3, with a weak D call TRBD1 (6 bases). V was shortened by 6 bases and J by 8 bases, with 15 bases between the two germline ends. From germline, CDR1 is LNHDA and CDR2 SQIVND (reference sequence). This CDR3 has 13 amino acids. The CDR3 nucleotides read TGTGCCAGTAGATTACAGGGAATGGGTACGCAGTATTTT. Its translation: CASRLQGMGTQYF.

As DNA, the CDR3 is TGTGCCAGCAGCCCGCGTTATGGGGAGTATGGCTACACCTTC. It specifies CASSPRYGEYGYTF. The chain is built from TRBV3-1 (or the pseudogene TRBV3-2) and TRBJ1-2; D ambiguous. The CDR3 runs 14 residues. Germline V gene data show CDR1 as LGHDT and CDR2 as YNNKEL (reference sequence). V was pared by 4 bases and J by 5 bases, with 14 bases between.

The chain has TRBV4-2 and TRBJ2-3; 11 bases are shared with TRBD2. The germline gives CDR1 LGHNA, CDR2 YNFKEQ. V lost 5 bases to trimming and J lost 1 base; unmatched junction nucleotides: 5. The CDR3 length is 16 residues. The chain's CDR3 is CASSKGLADRTDTQYF. In nucleotides, the CDR3 is TGTGCCAGCAGCAAGGGACTAGCGGATCGCACAGATACGCAGTATTTT.

This clone was seen more than once but under ten times. V gene TRBV7-3 combines with J gene TRBJ2-2, with D uncertain. CDR1 and CDR2 (germline): SGHTA, FQGTGA. CDR3 length equals 13 residues. Trimming cost V 6 bases and J 6 bases, with 11 bases left between them. CDR3 loop: CASSLQEAGELFF. The CDR3 coding sequence is TGTGCCAGCAGTCTCCAAGAGGCCGGGGAGCTGTTTTTT.

The table lists this clone with a count of one. The chain employs TRBV6-5 and TRBJ2-3, with D possibly TRBD2 on 6 matching bases. Trimming shortened V by 2 bases and J by 3 bases, and 12 bases separated the two germline ends. This CDR3 region has 15 residues. CDR1 MNHEY and CDR2 SVGAGI come from the germline V gene. The CDR3 sequence: CASSYQAGPTDTQYF. CDR3 DNA: TGTGCCAGCAGTTACCAGGCGGGGCCGACAGATACGCAGTATTTT.

J is TRBJ2-7 and V is TRBV24-1; TRBD1 is a possible D gene (5 bases). The CDR3 spans 18 residues. V shed 0 bases and J shed 1 base, with 18 bases lying between them. The V gene's germline CDR1 is KGHDR and CDR2 SFDVKD. CDR3 nucleotide sequence: TGTGCCACCAGTGATTTGCTACCAGTCGACAGAGTTTCCTACGAGCAGTACTTC. Protein: CATSDLLPVDRVSYEQYF.

The chain is built from TRBV4-2 and TRBJ2-1; D may be TRBD1 or TRBD2 (5 bases each). The CDR3 length is 16 residues. Per the germline V gene, CDR1 is LGHNA and CDR2 is YNFKEQ. Trimming left V 1 base short and J 2 bases short, with 12 bases between. This chain's CDR3 is CASSQVWDAAYNEQFF. CDR3 sequence (DNA): TGTGCCAGCAGCCAAGTCTGGGACGCCGCCTACAATGAGCAGTTCTTC.

The chain couples TRBV24-1 to TRBJ1-2; tentatively, D is TRBD1 (5 bases). The length of the CDR3 is 12 residues. From germline, CDR1 is KGHDR and CDR2 SFDVKD. V lost 5 bases and J lost 5, with 8 bases in between. The CDR3 spells CATSAPGYGYTF. The CDR3 DNA reads as TGTGCCACCAGTGCCCCAGGGTATGGCTACACCTTC.